This T cell receptor (beta chain) came from a study of blood T cell repertoires in COVID-19. Overall study context: From the United States, Italy and Spain came samples of acute and convalescent COVID-19. T cells, B-cell-depleted T cells, or PBMCs provided the cDNA or gDNA that served as material.

As originally analysed: By means of reference gene primer amplification, nucleated cell counts were estimated. Sequencing used immunoSEQ multiplex PCR; TCRdb keeps in-frame clones, though not all of them. The DNA gave D and trimming, while V, J and clone size come from that table. The sample has nearly 300,000 clones, around 84% seen once. The V and J ends lost 6 bases and 7 bases, in that order; junction bases with no gene match: 12. The CDR3 has 17 amino acids. Germline-derived CDR1 and CDR2 are SEHNR and FQNEAQ (reference sequence). The sequence derives from a human donor with COVID-19, enrolled during active disease. The donor label of this sample is uncertain. Sequences were obtained from peripheral blood. The chain employs TRBV7-9 and TRBJ2-5; 15 nucleotides line up with TRBD2. In DNA form, the CDR3 reads TGTGCCAGCAGTCCCGACGGGACTAGCGGGAGGTATGGGACCCAGTACTTC. This encodes CASSPDGTSGRYGTQYF.